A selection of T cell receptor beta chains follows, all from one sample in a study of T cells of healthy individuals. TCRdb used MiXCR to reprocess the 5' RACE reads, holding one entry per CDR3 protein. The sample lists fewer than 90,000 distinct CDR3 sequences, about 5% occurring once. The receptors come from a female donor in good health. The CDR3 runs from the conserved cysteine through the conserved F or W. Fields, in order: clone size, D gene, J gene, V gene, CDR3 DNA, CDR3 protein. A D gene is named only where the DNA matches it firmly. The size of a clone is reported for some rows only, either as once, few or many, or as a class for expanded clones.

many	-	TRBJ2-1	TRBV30	TGTGCCTGGAGTTCTCGAAACATAGACAATGAGCAGTTCTTC	CAWSSRNIDNEQFF
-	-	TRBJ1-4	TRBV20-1	TGCAGTGCAACTGGGGGGGGTGAAAAACTGTTTTTT	CSATGGGEKLFF
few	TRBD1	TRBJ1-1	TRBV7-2	TGTGCCAGCAGCTTCGACAGGGGCGTCACTGAAGCTTTCTTT	CASSFDRGVTEAFF
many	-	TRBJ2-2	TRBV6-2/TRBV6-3	TGTGCCAGCAGTTACCCACAGAGGATGGATCGGACCGGGGAGCTGTTTTTT	CASSYPQRMDRTGELFF
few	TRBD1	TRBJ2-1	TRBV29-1	TGCAGCTTCAGTAGGGACAGCCGCTACAATGAGCAGTTCTTC	CSFSRDSRYNEQFF
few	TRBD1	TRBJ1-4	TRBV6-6	TGTGCCAGCAGTTACTCGATCGGGGACAGGAATGAAAAACTGTTTTTT	CASSYSIGDRNEKLFF
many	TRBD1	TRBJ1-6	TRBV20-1	TGCAGTGCTAGAGATGGAACAAGGGTAGGGGGCATTTCACCCCTCCACTTT	CSARDGTRVGGISPLHF
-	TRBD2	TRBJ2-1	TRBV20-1	TGCAGTGCTAGACTCGGGAGGAGAAATGAGCAGTTCTTC	CSARLGRRNEQFF
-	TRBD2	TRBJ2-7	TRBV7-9	TGTGCCAGCAGCCCCGAACTAGCGGGCCTGCGAGAGCAGTACTTC	CASSPELAGLREQYF
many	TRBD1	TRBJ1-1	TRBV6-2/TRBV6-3	TGTGCCAGCCGCCGGGCAGGGGGTAAGAACACTGAAGCTTTCTTT	CASRRAGGKNTEAFF
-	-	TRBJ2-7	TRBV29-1	TGCAGCGCAAAAGCGGGACAGCTGTCCTACGAGCAGTACTTC	CSAKAGQLSYEQYF
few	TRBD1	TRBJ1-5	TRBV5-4	TGTGCCAGCAGCCAGGGGACAGGCGCAAATCAGCCCCAGCATTTT	CASSQGTGANQPQHF
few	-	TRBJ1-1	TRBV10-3	TGTGCCATCAGTGAGGCGGGGAACACTGAAGCTTTCTTT	CAISEAGNTEAFF
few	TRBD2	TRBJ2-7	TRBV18	TGTGCCAGCTCAGGAAGTGGCGGGAGCCACGAGCAGTACTTC	CASSGSGGSHEQYF
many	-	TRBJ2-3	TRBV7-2	TGTGCCAGCAGCTTAACGGGAACCTTCACAGATACGCAGTATTTT	CASSLTGTFTDTQYF
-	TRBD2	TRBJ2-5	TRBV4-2	TGTGCCAGCAGCCAAGGACTAGCGAGCGAAGAGACCCAGTACTTC	CASSQGLASEETQYF
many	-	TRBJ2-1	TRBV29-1	TGCAGCGTTCTTTGGACTTCCGTCGTTCGGCAGTTCTTC	CSVLWTSVVRQFF
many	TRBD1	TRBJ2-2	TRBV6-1	TGTGCCAGCAAGGGGCAGGGGGCCAGCGGGGAGCTGTTTTTT	CASKGQGASGELFF
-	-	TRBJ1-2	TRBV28	TGTGCCTCAGGGGCAGGAGTCTATGGCTACACCTTC	CASGAGVYGYTF
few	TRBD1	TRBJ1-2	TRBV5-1	TGCGCCAGCAGCCTGCTGGGACAGGGCCAGGGCTACACCTTC	CASSLLGQGQGYTF
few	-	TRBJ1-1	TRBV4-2	TGTGCCAGCAGCCAAGATAAGATGGGGTCCACTGAAGCTTTCTTT	CASSQDKMGSTEAFF
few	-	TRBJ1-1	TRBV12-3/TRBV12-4	TGTGCCAGCAGTTTAGTCCGGGCTGAAGCTTTCTTT	CASSLVRAEAFF
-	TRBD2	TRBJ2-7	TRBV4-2	TGTGCCAGCAGCCAACGGGATAGCGGGCGGGACTCCTACGAGCAGTACTTC	CASSQRDSGRDSYEQYF
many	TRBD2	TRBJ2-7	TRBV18	TGTGCCAGCTCGGGGCGGGAGAAGCCCCCTTACGAGCAGTACTTC	CASSGREKPPYEQYF
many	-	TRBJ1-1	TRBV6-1	TGTGCCAGCAGACGAGTTAACACTGAAGCTTTCTTT	CASRRVNTEAFF
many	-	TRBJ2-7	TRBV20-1	TGCAGTGCAACAGTTTCGGCCTACGAGCAGTACTTC	CSATVSAYEQYF
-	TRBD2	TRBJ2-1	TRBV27	TGTGCCAGCAGTCCCCTAGCGGGAGGGCCCGATGAGCAGTTCTTC	CASSPLAGGPDEQFF
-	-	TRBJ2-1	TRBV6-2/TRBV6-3	TGTGCCAGCAGTTACTCGAGGTTCTACAATGAGCAGTTCTTC	CASSYSRFYNEQFF
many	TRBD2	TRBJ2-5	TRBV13	TGTGCCAGCAGCTTAGGACTAGCGGGAACTCAAGAGACCCAGTACTTC	CASSLGLAGTQETQYF
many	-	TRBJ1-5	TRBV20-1	TGCAGTGCCTTAAACGGGGCCAGGGGCAATCAGCCCCAGCATTTT	CSALNGARGNQPQHF
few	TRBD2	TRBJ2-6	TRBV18	TGTGCCAGCTCACCCTATCCGGGAGGATCTGGGGCCAACGTCCTGACTTTC	CASSPYPGGSGANVLTF
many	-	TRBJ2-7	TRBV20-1	TGCAGTGCTTGCGAAGGGGCCATTCGAGAGCAGTACTTC	CSACEGAIREQYF
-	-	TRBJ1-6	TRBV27	TGTGCCAGCAGCTTTTCCTCCAATTCACCCCTCCACTTT	CASSFSSNSPLHF
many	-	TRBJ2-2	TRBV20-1	TGCAGTGCTAAAGACGCAGGGTCGGACACCGGGGAGCTGTTTTTT	CSAKDAGSDTGELFF
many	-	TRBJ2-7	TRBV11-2	TGTGCCAGCAGCTCCCACCCAGGTGGGGGCTACGAGCAGTACTTC	CASSSHPGGGYEQYF